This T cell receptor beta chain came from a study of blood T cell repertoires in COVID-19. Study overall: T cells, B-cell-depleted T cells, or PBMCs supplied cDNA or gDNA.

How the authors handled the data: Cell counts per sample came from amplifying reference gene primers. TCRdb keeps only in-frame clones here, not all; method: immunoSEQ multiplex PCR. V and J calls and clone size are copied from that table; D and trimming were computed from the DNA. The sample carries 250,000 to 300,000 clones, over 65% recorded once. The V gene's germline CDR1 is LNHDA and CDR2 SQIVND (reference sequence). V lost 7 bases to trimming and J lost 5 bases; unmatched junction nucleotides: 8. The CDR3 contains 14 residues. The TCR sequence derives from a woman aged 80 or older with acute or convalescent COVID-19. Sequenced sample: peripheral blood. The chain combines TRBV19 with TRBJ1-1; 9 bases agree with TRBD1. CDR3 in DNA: TGTGCCAGTAAGACGGACAGGGGTGGGACTGAAGCTTTCTTT. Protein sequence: CASKTDRGGTEAFF.